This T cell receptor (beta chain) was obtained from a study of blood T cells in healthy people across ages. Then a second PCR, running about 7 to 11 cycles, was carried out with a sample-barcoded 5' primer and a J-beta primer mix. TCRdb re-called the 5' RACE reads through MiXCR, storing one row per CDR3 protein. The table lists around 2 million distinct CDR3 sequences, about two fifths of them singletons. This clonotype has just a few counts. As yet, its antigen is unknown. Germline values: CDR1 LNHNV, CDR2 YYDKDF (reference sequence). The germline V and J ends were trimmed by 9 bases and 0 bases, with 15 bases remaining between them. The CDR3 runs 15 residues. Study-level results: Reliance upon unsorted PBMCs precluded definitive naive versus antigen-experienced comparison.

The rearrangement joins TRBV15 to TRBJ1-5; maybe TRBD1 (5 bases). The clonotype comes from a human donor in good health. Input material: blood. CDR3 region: CATGWGDNSNQPQHF. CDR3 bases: TGTGCCACGGGGTGGGGGGATAATAGCAATCAGCCCCAGCATTTT.